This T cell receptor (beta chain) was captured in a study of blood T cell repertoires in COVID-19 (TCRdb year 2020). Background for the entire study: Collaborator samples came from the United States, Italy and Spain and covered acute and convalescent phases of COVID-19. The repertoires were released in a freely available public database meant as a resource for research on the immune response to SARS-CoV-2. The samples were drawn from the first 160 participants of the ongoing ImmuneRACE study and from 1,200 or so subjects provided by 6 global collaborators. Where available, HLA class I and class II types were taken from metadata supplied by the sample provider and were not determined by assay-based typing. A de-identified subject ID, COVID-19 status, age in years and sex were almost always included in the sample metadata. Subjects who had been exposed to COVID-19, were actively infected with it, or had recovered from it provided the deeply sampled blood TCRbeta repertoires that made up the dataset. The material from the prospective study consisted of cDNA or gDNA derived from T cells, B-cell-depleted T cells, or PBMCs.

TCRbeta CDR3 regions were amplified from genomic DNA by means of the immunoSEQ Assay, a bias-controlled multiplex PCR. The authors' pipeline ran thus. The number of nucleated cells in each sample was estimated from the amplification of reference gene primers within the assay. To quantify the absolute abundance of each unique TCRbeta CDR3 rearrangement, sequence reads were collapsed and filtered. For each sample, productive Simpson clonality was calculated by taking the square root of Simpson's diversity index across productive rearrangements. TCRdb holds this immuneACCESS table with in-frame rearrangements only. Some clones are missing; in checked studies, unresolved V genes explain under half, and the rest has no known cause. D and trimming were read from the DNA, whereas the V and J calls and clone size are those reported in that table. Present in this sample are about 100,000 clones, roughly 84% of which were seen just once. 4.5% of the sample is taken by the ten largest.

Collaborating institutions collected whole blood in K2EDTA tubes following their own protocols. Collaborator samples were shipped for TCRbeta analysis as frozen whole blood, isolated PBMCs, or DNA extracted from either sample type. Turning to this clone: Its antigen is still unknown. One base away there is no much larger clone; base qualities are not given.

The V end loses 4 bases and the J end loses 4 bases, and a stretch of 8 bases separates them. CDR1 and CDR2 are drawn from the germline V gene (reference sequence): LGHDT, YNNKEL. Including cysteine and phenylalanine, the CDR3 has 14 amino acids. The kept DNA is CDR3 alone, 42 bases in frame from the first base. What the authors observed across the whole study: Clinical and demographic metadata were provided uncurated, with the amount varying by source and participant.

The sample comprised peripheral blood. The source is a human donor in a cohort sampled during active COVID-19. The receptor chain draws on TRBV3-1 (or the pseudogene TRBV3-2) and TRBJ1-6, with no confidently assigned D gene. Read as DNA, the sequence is TGTGCCAGCAGCCTACAGAATTATAATTCACCCCTCCACTTT. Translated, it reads CASSLQNYNSPLHF.